This TCR beta chain was found in a study of blood T cell repertoires in COVID-19. Study background: Sample material is recorded as cDNA or gDNA derived from T cells, B-cell-depleted T cells, or PBMCs.

Sequencing was performed with immunoSEQ multiplex PCR; in TCRdb, only in-frame clones are kept and a portion is missing. The profile covers some 300,000 clones, with 88% appearing a single time and around 1% taken by the ten largest. The sequenced sample was PBMCs or T cells enriched from blood (not recorded which). The sequence came from a woman aged 25 to 39 who had recovered from COVID-19.

The CDR3 protein is CASLGGGRGTDTQYF. The CDR3 DNA reads TGTGCCAGCTTAGGCGGCGGGAGGGGCACAGATACGCAGTATTTT. The chain employs TRBV25-1 and TRBJ2-3; 9 bases map to TRBD2. The CDR3 spans 15 residues. V gave up 8 bases and J gave up 1 base; unmatched junction bases: 7. Germline V gene lookup returns CDR1 MGHDK and CDR2 SYGVNS.